The entry that follows covers one TCR beta chain sequence. This specimen comes from a study of T cell changes during pregnancy in multiple sclerosis. Using immunoSEQ multiplex PCR, the repertoire was profiled, and TCRdb retains in-frame clones only, with some absent. The table has under 70,000 clones, roughly 91% seen once; the top ten hold roughly 1.4%. The CDR3 has 10 residues. Germline V gene data show CDR1 as SGDLS and CDR2 as YYNGEE. Unmatched junction bases numbered 1, after V lost 10 bases and J lost 5 bases. Sequenced here: peripheral blood, sampled after pregnancy. The chain couples TRBV9 to TRBJ2-3; TRBD2 matches 7 bases. This receptor was taken from a female donor in good health, enrolled as a control in a pregnancy study. The DNA of the CDR3 is TGTGCCTCGGGAGGAGATACGCAGTATTTT. Translating gives CASGGDTQYF.